These T cell receptor beta chains were read from a single sample in a study of blood T cell repertoires in COVID-19. Generated by immunoSEQ multiplex PCR, the TCRdb table keeps only in-frame clones and is missing some. The table includes about 160,000 clones, 92% detected once. The sample was peripheral blood. All receptors come from a man aged 30-40 years with COVID-19, enrolled during active disease. The CDR3 runs from the conserved cysteine through the conserved F or W. The D gene is left open where the match is weak. Size is stated for part of the rows, as once, few or many counts, or as a class when the clone is expanded.

>TRBV2|14|TRBJ1-1|TRBD1|NA
TGTGCCAGCAGCTCCGGGACAGGGGGCACTGAAGCTTTCTTT
CASSSGTGGTEAFF
>TRBV5-1|13|TRBJ1-4|NA|NA
TGCGCCAGCAGCTTTCAGGGGTATGAAAAACTGTTTTTT
CASSFQGYEKLFF
>TRBV19|15|TRBJ1-3|NA|NA
TGTGCCAGTAGTCCCGTCTCCTACTCTGGAAACACCATATATTTT
CASSPVSYSGNTIYF
>TRBV12-5|16|TRBJ1-2|NA|once
TGTGCTAGTGGTTTCGGATCAGGGCCTTCTAACTATGGCTACACCTTC
CASGFGSGPSNYGYTF
>TRBV28|13|TRBJ1-4|NA|NA
TGTGCCAGCAAATCACCCTCGGATGAAAAACTGTTTTTT
CASKSPSDEKLFF
>TRBV24-1|13|TRBJ1-5|NA|NA
TGTGCCACTGGGAGGGGGGAAAATCAGCCCCAGCATTTT
CATGRGENQPQHF
>TRBV27|15|TRBJ2-1|TRBD1|NA
TGTGCCAGCAGTTTATTGGGGACAGGGGCCCTTGAGCAGTTCTTC
CASSLLGTGALEQFF
>TRBV5-4|16|TRBJ2-1|TRBD2|once
TGTGCCAGCAGCTCGACTAGCGGGAGTGGCTCGGGGGAGCAGTTCTTC
CASSSTSGSGSGEQFF
>TRBV2|15|TRBJ2-1|TRBD2|NA
TGTGCCAGCAGTGAACTTGCGGGAGGGTACAATGAGCAGTTCTTC
CASSELAGGYNEQFF
>TRBV7-9|15|TRBJ2-1|TRBD1|NA
TGTGCCAGCAGCTTGATGACAGGGAGTTACAATGAGCAGTTCTTC
CASSLMTGSYNEQFF
>TRBV30|14|TRBJ2-3|TRBD2|NA
TGTGCCCGGTCGCGGACTAGCGGGCCAGATACGCAGTATTTT
CARSRTSGPDTQYF
>TRBV5-1|14|TRBJ1-2|TRBD1|NA
TGCGCCAGCAGCCTAGGGACAGGGGGCGGTGGCTACACCTTC
CASSLGTGGGGYTF
>TRBV7-8|14|TRBJ2-5|NA|NA
TGTGCCAGCAGCCCGACCCCAGGTCAAGAGACCCAGTACTTC
CASSPTPGQETQYF
>TRBV30|15|TRBJ2-1|TRBD2|once
TGTGCCTGGGCTTGGACTAGCGGGAGTTACAATGAGCAGTTCTTC
CAWAWTSGSYNEQFF
>TRBV12-3/TRBV12-4|13|TRBJ1-1|NA|NA
TGTGCCAGTCTTACGGGAGTGAACACTGAAGCTTTCTTT
CASLTGVNTEAFF
>TRBV4-2|13|TRBJ1-1|NA|NA
TGTGCCAGCAGCCGTCGACAGGACACTGAAGCTTTCTTT
CASSRRQDTEAFF
>TRBV6-2/TRBV6-3|15|TRBJ2-7|TRBD2|NA
TGTGCCAGCAGTTACAAGGCTAGCGGGATTCACGAGCAGTACTTC
CASSYKASGIHEQYF
>TRBV7-3|18|TRBJ2-5|TRBD2|NA
TGTGCCAGCAGCCTAGGGGCAAGAGCGGGAGCATACCAAGAGACCCAGTACTTC
CASSLGARAGAYQETQYF
>TRBV30|12|TRBJ2-7|NA|few
TGTGCCTGGAGTAGGGGGTTCTACGAGCAGTACTTC
CAWSRGFYEQYF
>TRBV18|19|TRBJ1-1|TRBD1|NA
TGTGCCAGCTCAAGTAAGAACCCGGGAGGACAGGGTCAGAACACTGAAGCTTTCTTT
CASSSKNPGGQGQNTEAFF
>TRBV5-6|16|TRBJ2-5|TRBD2|NA
TGTGCCAGCAGCTCGTATCGACTAGCAGTTTGGGAGACCCAGTACTTC
CASSSYRLAVWETQYF
>TRBV5-5|16|TRBJ2-7|NA|NA
TGTGCCAGCAGCGAAACCCTGGACTTTCGCCTCTCCGAGCAGTACTTC
CASSETLDFRLSEQYF
>TRBV18|15|TRBJ1-2|NA|NA
TGTGCCAGCTCACCAGTGGCAGGGGTGGACTATGGCTACACCTTC
CASSPVAGVDYGYTF
>TRBV19|12|TRBJ2-7|TRBD1|NA
TGTGCCACCAAGGGACAGAGCTACGAGCAGTACTTC
CATKGQSYEQYF
>TRBV6-5|16|TRBJ1-2|NA|NA
TGTGCCAGCAGTTACTGGCAGGTCGAAACTAACTATGGCTACACCTTC
CASSYWQVETNYGYTF
>TRBV7-2|15|TRBJ2-3|NA|NA
TGTGCCAGCAGCTTAGTGGCGGGACCGACAGATACGCAGTATTTT
CASSLVAGPTDTQYF
>TRBV9|17|TRBJ2-3|TRBD1|once
TGTGCCAGCAGCGCAGGGAGTGGGACAGTCTCCACAGATACGCAGTATTTT
CASSAGSGTVSTDTQYF
>TRBV7-8|13|TRBJ1-1|NA|NA
TGTGCCAGCAGCTCGACAGGGAACACTGAAGCTTTCTTT
CASSSTGNTEAFF
>TRBV7-2|15|TRBJ1-1|NA|NA
TGTGCCAGCAGCTTAGGTTTTCAGATGAACACTGAAGCTTTCTTT
CASSLGFQMNTEAFF
>TRBV24-1|17|TRBJ2-7|NA|once
TGTGCCACCAGTGATTCACAACAGGGCTCCTATTTCTACGAGCAGTACTTC
CATSDSQQGSYFYEQYF
>TRBV5-1|15|TRBJ1-6|NA|NA
TGCGCCAGCAGCCGATCCGGACAGCTCAATTCACCCCTCCACTTT
CASSRSGQLNSPLHF